This entry lists 9 T cell receptor beta chains sequenced from one sample in a study of shared clonotypes between healthy human individuals. Produced via immunoSEQ multiplex PCR; TCRdb's table is partial and in-frame only. The table lists some 2,100,000 clones, approximately 96% of them singletons. Sequencing input: naive CD4+ T cells sorted from blood. As for subset: CD45RA+ positively selected. Every receptor here comes from a man between 18 and 29 years old in good health.

V gene TRBV11-2 combines with J gene TRBJ2-7; a possible D gene is TRBD2 (6 bases). V lost 3 bases, J lost 0 bases, and 12 bases lay in between. Per the germline V gene, CDR1 is SGHAT and CDR2 is FQNNGV. The CDR3 consists of 15 residues. The DNA of the CDR3 is TGTGCCAGCAGCTTCTGGGACGGGAGCTCCTACGAGCAGTACTTC. Its translation: CASSFWDGSSYEQYF.

This chain links TRBV5-1 with TRBJ2-3, with TRBD2 matching over 13 bases. CDR1 and CDR2 (germline): SGHRS, YFSETQ. J was trimmed by 0 bases and V by 4 bases; bases with no gene match: 8. The CDR3 loop spans 18 amino acids. As DNA, the CDR3 is TGCGCCAGCAGCAGTGGACTAGCGGGGGTTACTAGCACAGATACGCAGTATTTT. The encoded protein is CASSSGLAGVTSTDTQYF.

The chain employs TRBV28 and TRBJ1-5; D is possibly TRBD1 (5 bases). The V and J ends lost 5 bases and 7 bases respectively, with 15 bases between them. This CDR3 comprises 14 residues. CDR1 is MDHEN and CDR2 is SYDVKM in the germline V gene. The CDR3 nucleotides are TGTGCCAGCAGTCCCGGGACCATGCAACAGCCCCAGCATTTT. It codes for CASSPGTMQQPQHF.

This chain joins TRBV10-3 and TRBJ1-5; D possibly corresponds to TRBD1 (5 bases). The CDR3 has 13 amino acids. In germline, CDR1 is ENHRY, CDR2 SYGVKD. With 3 bases removed from V and 7 bases from J, the gap between germline ends came to 10 bases. CDR3 in DNA: TGTGCCATCAGTGATATTGGGGGGCAGCCCCAGCATTTT. This gives the protein CAISDIGGQPQHF.

As for this clone: The sample holds other DNA sequences that translate to the same CDR3. This chain connects TRBV9 to TRBJ1-1; tentative D call: TRBD1 (5 bases). This CDR3 is 15 amino acids long. CDR1 and CDR2 (germline): SGDLS, YYNGEE. V dropped 2 bases and J dropped 2 bases, with 13 bases sitting between them. The CDR3 DNA sequence: TGTGCCAGCAGCGTTGGGGTAGGGACCAACACTGAAGCTTTCTTT. This encodes CASSVGVGTNTEAFF.

The chain joins TRBV7-8 to TRBJ2-7, with TRBD1 matching over 8 bases. This CDR3 is built from 15 residues. The germline V gene encodes CDR1 SGHVS and CDR2 FQNEAQ. Trimming removed 1 base from V and 4 bases from J; junction bases left unmatched: 6. The CDR3 loop reads CASSLVADRVYEQYF. In DNA, the CDR3 is TGTGCCAGCAGCTTAGTCGCGGACAGGGTGTACGAGCAGTACTTC.

This sequence joins TRBV7-9 and TRBJ2-7; the D is unclear. The V end was cut by 8 bases, the J end by 5 bases, with 19 bases between. This CDR3 contains 14 residues. The germline V gene has CDR1 SEHNR and CDR2 FQNEAQ (reference sequence). The CDR3 region has the DNA TGTGCCAGCGGATTGAGTTTACCCCAGCACGAGCAGTACTTC. Translation: CASGLSLPQHEQYF.

V is TRBV20-1 and J is TRBJ1-2; D unresolved. CDR3 size: 11 residues. Germline loops: CDR1 DFQATT, CDR2 SNEGSKA (reference sequence). CDR3 nucleotides: TGCAGCGGTATGGGGATCTATGGCTACACCTTC. It encodes CSGMGIYGYTF.

This chain joins TRBV5-1 and TRBJ2-7; 13 bases fit TRBD2. CDR3 length: 17 amino acids. Germline V lookup: CDR1 SGHRS, CDR2 YFSETQ. V trimming: 0 bases; J trimming: 1 base; junction bases outside the gene matches: 4. The CDR3 coding sequence is TGCGCCAGCAGCTTGGAGGGGACTAGCGGGATTTCCTACGAGCAGTACTTC. Its translation is CASSLEGTSGISYEQYF. Full variable domain (outside the CDR3, taken from reference TRBV5-1 and TRBJ2-7): KAGVTQTPRYLIKTRGQQVTLSCSPISGHRSVSWYQQTPGQGLQFLFEYFSETQRNKGNFPGRFSGRQFSNSRSEMNVSTLELGDSALYLCASSLEGTSGISYEQYFGPGTRLTVT.